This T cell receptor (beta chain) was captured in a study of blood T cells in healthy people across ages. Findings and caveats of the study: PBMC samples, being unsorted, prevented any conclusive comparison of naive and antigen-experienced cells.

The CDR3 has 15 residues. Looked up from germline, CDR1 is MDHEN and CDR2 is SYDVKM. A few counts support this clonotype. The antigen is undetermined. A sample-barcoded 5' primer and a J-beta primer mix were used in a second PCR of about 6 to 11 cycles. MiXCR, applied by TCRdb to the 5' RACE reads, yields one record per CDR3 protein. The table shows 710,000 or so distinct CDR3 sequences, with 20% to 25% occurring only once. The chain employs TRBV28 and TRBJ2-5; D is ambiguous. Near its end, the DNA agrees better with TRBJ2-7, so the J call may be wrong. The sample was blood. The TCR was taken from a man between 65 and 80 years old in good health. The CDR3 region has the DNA TGTGCCAGCAGTTTACCGGGCAGCCGGCTGTCCGAGCAGTACTTC. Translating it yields CASSLPGSRLSEQYF.